This T cell receptor beta chain was profiled in a study of blood T cell repertoires in COVID-19. As for the study in general: Samples came from the United States, Italy and Spain, spanning acute and convalescent COVID-19. PBMCs, B-cell-depleted T cells, or T cells provided the cDNA or gDNA that made up the material.

As processed by the authors: For nucleated cells, counts were estimated from reference gene primer amplification. Produced via immunoSEQ multiplex PCR; TCRdb's table is partial and in-frame only. Clonal size and the V and J genes are those of that table, whereas D and trimming came from the DNA. Among 120,000 to 150,000 clones, around four fifths were seen once, and the ten largest hold around 35%. From germline, CDR1 is SGHRS and CDR2 YFSETQ. CDR3 length equals 12 residues. V trimming: 3 bases; J trimming: 5 bases; junction bases outside the gene matches: 0. The V and J genes are TRBV5-1 and TRBJ1-1; 8 bases match TRBD1. The sequence was collected from a human donor in a cohort sampled during active COVID-19. The sample taken for sequencing was peripheral blood. The CDR3 spells CASSWDRTEAFF. The CDR3 nucleotides are TGCGCCAGCAGCTGGGACAGGACTGAAGCTTTCTTT.